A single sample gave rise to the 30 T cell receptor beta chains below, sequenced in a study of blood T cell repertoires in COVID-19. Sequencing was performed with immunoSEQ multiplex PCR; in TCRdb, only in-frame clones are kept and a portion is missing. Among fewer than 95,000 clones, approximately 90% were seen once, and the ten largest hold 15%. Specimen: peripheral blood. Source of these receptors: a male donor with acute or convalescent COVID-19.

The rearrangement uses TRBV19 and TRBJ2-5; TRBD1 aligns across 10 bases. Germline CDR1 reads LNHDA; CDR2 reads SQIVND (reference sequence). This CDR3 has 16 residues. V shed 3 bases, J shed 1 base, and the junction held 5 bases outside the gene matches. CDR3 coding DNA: TGTGCCAGTAGTATTCTTGGGACAGGGGTCCAAGAGACCCAGTACTTC. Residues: CASSILGTGVQETQYF.

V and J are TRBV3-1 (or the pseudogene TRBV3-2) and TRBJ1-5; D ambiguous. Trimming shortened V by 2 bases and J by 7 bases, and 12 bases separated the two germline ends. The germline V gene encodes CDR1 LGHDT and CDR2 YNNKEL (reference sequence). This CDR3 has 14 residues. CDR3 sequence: CASSQSGNNQPQHF. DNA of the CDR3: TGTGCCAGCAGCCAATCAGGAAATAACCAGCCCCAGCATTTT.

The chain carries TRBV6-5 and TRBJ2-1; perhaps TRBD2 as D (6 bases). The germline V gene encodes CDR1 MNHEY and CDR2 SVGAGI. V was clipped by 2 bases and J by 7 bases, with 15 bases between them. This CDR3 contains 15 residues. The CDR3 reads CASSYESGVRNEQFF. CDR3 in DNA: TGTGCCAGCAGTTACGAGTCGGGGGTAAGGAATGAGCAGTTCTTC.

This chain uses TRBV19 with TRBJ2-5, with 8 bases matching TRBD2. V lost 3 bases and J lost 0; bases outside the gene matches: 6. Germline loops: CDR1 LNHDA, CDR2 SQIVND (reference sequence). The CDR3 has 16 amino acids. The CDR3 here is CASSIQAGAYQETQYF. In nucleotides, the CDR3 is TGTGCCAGTAGTATTCAAGCGGGGGCCTACCAAGAGACCCAGTACTTC.

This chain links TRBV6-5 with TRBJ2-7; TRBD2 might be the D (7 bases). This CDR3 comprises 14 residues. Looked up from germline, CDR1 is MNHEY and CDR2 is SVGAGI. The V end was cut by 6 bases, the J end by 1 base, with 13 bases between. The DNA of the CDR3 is TGTGCCAGCAGACCCGAGGGGGGGTCCTACGAGCAGTACTTC. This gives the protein CASRPEGGSYEQYF.

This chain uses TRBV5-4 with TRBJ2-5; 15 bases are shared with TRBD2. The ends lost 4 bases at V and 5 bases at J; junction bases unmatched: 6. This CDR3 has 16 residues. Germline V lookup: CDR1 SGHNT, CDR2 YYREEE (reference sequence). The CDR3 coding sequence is TGTGCCAGCAGCCGGACTAGCGGGGGGGCCCGGGAGACCCAGTACTTC. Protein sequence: CASSRTSGGARETQYF.

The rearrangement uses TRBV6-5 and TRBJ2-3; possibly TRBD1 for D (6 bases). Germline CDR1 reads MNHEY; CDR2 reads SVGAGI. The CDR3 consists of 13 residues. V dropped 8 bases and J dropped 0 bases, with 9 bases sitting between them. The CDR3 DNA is TGTGCCAGCCGGGACACTAGCACAGATACGCAGTATTTT. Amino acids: CASRDTSTDTQYF.

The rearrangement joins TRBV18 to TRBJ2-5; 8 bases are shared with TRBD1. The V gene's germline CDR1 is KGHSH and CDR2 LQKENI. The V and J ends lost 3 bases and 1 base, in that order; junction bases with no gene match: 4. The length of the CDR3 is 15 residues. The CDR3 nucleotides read TGTGCCAGCTCACCGACAGGGGTTCTCCAAGAGACCCAGTACTTC. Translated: CASSPTGVLQETQYF.

The CDR3 sequence is CASSLNTGQGNEKLFF. CDR3 in DNA: TGTGCCAGTAGTCTCAACACGGGACAGGGTAATGAAAAACTGTTTTTT. This rearrangement joins TRBV19 to TRBJ1-4; TRBD1 matches 9 bases. V was clipped by 5 bases and J by 4 bases; unmatched bases: 8. CDR3 length: 16 residues. Germline V gene data show CDR1 as LNHDA and CDR2 as SQIVND (reference sequence).

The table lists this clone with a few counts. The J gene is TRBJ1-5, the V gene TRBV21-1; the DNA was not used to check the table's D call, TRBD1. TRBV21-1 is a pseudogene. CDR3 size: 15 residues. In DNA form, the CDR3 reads TGTGCCAGCAGCGGACAGTCAAGTGGGCATCAGCCCCAGCATTTT. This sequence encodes CASSGQSSGHQPQHF.

This CDR3 is CASSSLGRPANEKLFF. The CDR3 DNA reads TGTGCCAGCAGTTCGTTGGGCCGTCCGGCTAATGAAAAACTGTTTTTT. The chain joins TRBV27 to TRBJ1-4; D gene ambiguous. There are 16 residues in the CDR3. Germline lookup yields CDR1 MNHEY and CDR2 SMNVEV (reference sequence). V gave up 4 bases and J gave up 3 bases, with 15 bases separating them.

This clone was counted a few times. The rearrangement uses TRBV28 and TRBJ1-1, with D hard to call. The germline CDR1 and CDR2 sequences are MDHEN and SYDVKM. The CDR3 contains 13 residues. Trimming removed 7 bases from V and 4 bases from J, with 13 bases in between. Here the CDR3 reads CASKRESGTEAFF. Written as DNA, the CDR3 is TGTGCCAGCAAAAGGGAAAGCGGCACTGAAGCTTTCTTT.

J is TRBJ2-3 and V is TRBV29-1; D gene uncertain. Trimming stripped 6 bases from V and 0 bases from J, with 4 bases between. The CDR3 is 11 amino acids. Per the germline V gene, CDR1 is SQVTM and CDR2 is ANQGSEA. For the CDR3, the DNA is TGCAGCGTCCTTAGCACAGATACGCAGTATTTT. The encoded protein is CSVLSTDTQYF.

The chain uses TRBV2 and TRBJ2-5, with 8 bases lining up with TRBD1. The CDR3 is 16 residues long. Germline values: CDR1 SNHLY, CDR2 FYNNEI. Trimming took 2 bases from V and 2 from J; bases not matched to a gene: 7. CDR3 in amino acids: CASSESGQGPQETQYF. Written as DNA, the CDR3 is TGTGCCAGCAGTGAAAGTGGACAGGGACCTCAAGAGACCCAGTACTTC. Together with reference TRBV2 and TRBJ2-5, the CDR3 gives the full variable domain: EPEVTQTPSHQVTQMGQEVILRCVPISNHLYFYWYRQILGQKVEFLVSFYNNEISEKSEIFDDQFSVERPDGSNFTLKIRSTKLEDSAMYFCASSESGQGPQETQYFGPGTRLLVL.

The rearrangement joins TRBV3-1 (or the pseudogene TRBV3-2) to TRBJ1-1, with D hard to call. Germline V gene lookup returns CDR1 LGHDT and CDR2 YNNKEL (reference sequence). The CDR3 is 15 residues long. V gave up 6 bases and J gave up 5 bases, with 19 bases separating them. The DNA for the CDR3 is TGTGCCAGCAGAACCAACCAAGGTTCGGGGACTGAAGCTTTCTTT. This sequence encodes CASRTNQGSGTEAFF.

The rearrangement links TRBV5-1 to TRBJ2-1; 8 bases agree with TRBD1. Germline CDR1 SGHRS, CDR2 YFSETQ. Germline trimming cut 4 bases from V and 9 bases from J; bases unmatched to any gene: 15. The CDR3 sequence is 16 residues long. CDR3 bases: TGCGCCAGCAGCGTACAAGTGGACAGGGATATCGGTGAGCAGTTCTTC. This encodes CASSVQVDRDIGEQFF.

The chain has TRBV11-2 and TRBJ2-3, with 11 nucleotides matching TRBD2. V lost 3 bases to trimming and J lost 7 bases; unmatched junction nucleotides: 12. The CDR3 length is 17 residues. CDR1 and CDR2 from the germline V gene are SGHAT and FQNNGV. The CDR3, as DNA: TGTGCCAGCAGCTTTCTAGCGGGGGGTCGACTAGGTAATACGCAGTATTTT. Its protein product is CASSFLAGGRLGNTQYF. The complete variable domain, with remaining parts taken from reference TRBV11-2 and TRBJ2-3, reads EAGVAQSPRYKIIEKRQSVAFWCNPISGHATLYWYQQILGQGPKLLIQFQNNGVVDDSQLPKDRFSAERLKGVDSTLKIQPAKLEDSAVYLCASSFLAGGRLGNTQYFGPGTRLTVL.

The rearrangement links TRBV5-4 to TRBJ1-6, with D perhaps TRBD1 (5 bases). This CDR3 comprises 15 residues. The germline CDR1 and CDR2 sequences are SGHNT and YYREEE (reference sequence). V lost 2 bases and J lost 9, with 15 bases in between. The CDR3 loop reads CASSLRGGAGSPLHF. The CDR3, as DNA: TGTGCCAGCAGCTTAAGAGGCGGGGCTGGTTCACCCCTCCACTTT.

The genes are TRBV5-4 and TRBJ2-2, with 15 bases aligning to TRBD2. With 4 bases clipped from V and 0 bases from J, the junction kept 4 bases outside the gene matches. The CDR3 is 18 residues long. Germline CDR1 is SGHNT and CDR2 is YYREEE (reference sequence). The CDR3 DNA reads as TGTGCCAGCAGCCGGGGGACTAGCGGGGGGCCGAACACCGGGGAGCTGTTTTTT. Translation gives CASSRGTSGGPNTGELFF.

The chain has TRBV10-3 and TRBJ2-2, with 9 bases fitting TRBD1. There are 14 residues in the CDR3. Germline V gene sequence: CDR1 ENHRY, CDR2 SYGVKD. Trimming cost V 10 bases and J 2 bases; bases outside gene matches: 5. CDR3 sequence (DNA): TGTGCCAGCCGGGGACAGGGAAACACCGGGGAGCTGTTTTTT. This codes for CASRGQGNTGELFF.

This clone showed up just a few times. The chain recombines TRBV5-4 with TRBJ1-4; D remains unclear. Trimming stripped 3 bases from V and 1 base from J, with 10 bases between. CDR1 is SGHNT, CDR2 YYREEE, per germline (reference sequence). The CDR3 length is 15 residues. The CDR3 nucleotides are TGTGCCAGCAGCTCCCGACGGGGAACTAATGAAAAACTGTTTTTT. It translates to CASSSRRGTNEKLFF.

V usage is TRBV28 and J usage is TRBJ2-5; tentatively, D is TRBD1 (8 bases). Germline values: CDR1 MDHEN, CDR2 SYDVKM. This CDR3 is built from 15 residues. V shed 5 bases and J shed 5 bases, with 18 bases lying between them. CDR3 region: CASSQGQGGFETQYF. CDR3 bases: TGTGCCAGCAGTCAAGGACAGGGAGGGTTTGAGACCCAGTACTTC.

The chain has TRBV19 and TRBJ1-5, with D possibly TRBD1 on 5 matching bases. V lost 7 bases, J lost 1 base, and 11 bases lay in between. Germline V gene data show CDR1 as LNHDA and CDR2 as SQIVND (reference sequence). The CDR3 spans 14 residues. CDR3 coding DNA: TGTGCCAGTACCCCAGGGTTGAGCAATCAGCCCCAGCATTTT. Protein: CASTPGLSNQPQHF.

For the CDR3, the DNA is TGTGCCAGCAGCGTACAGGGCTCCTCTGGAAACACCATATATTTT. It is translated as CASSVQGSSGNTIYF. V is TRBV9 and J is TRBJ1-3; D perhaps matches TRBD1 (5 bases). Germline V gene data show CDR1 as SGDLS and CDR2 as YYNGEE. This CDR3 is 15 amino acids long. V dropped 1 base and J dropped 0 bases, with 8 bases sitting between them. The whole variable domain, filled in from reference TRBV9 and TRBJ1-3, reads DSGVTQTPKHLITATGQRVTLRCSPRSGDLSVYWYQQSLDQGLQFLIQYYNGEERAKGNILERFSAQQFPDLHSELNLSSLELGDSALYFCASSVQGSSGNTIYFGEGSWLTVV.

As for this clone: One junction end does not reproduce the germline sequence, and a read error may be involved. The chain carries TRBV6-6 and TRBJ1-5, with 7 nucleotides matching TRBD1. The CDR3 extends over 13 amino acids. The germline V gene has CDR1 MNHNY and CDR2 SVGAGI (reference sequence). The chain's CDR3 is CASSDRQGGLTGF. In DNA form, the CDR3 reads TGTGCCAGCAGCGACCGACAGGGCGGCCTTACGGGTTTT.

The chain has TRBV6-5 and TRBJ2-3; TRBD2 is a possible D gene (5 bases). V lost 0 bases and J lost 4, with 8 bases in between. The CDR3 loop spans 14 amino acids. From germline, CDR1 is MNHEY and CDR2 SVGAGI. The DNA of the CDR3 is TGTGCCAGCAGTTACTCGAGAGGGTCAGATACGCAGTATTTT. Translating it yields CASSYSRGSDTQYF.

In DNA form, the CDR3 reads TGCGCCAGCAGCTTGGTAGCGGGGGGGCTCCACGAGCAGTACTTC. As protein: CASSLVAGGLHEQYF. The chain links TRBV5-1 to TRBJ2-7; 11 nucleotides match TRBD2. The CDR3 totals 15 residues. The junction had 4 bases not matched to a gene; V was cut back by 0 bases and J by 5 bases. The germline V gene encodes CDR1 SGHRS and CDR2 YFSETQ.

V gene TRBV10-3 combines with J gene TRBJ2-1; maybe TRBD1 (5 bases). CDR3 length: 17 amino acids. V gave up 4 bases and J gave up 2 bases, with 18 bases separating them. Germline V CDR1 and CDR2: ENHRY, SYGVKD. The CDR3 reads CAISVTPQAGTYNEQFF. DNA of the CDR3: TGTGCCATCAGTGTAACCCCCCAAGCAGGGACCTACAATGAGCAGTTCTTC.

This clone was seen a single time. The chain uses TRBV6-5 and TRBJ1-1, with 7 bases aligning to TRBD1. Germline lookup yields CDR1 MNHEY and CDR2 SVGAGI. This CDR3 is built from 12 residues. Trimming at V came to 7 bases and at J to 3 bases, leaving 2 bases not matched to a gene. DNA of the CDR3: TGTGCCAGCAAAACAGGGGACACTGAAGCTTTCTTT. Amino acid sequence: CASKTGDTEAFF.

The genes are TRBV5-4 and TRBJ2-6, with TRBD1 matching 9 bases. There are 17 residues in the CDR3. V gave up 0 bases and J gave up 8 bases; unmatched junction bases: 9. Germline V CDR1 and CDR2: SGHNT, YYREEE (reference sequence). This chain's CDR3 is CASSLAGTGLRTNVLTF. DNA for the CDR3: TGTGCCAGCAGCTTGGCTGGGACAGGGCTTCGGACCAACGTCCTGACTTTC.